A selection of T cell receptor beta chains follows, all from one sample in a study of cytotoxic CD8 clonotypes in ibrutinib-treated CLL. Here immunoSEQ multiplex PCR was the method, and the copy in TCRdb shows in-frame clones only, minus some. Here the sample spans about 130,000 clones, around four fifths being singletons. The sequences come from PBMCs, collected after 24 months of ibrutinib treatment. These receptors all stem from a human donor with chronic lymphocytic leukemia. CDR3s include the opening cysteine and the closing phenylalanine or tryptophan. Fields, in order: V gene, D gene, J gene, clone size, CDR3 DNA, CDR3 protein. A D gene is named only where the DNA matches it firmly. The size entry is marked missing in some rows and otherwise reads once, few, many or a size class.

TRBV4-3	NA	TRBJ2-5	NA	TGCGCCAGCAGCCAGGTCCCAGGGAGGGAGACCCAGTACTTC	CASSQVPGRETQYF
TRBV5-1	TRBD2	TRBJ2-5	NA	TGCGCCAGCAGCTTGCTCGGCAGCGGGGGACAAGAGACCCAGTACTTC	CASSLLGSGGQETQYF
TRBV29-1	NA	TRBJ2-1	NA	TGCAGCGTTAGGCGGGGATTGGGAGATGAGCAGTTCTTC	CSVRRGLGDEQFF
TRBV10-3	TRBD1	TRBJ2-2	NA	TGTGCCATCAGTGGACCGGGACAGACGAACACCGGGGAGCTGTTTTTT	CAISGPGQTNTGELFF
TRBV6-4	NA	TRBJ2-4	once	TGTGCCAGCAGTGGACCCTTCTCACTTCAGCAGCTAGCCAAAAACATTCAGTACTTC	CASSGPFSLQQLAKNIQYF
TRBV7-2	NA	TRBJ2-3	NA	TGTGCCAGCAGCTTAGGCGTTTCGGGCAGGGGACCAGATACGCAGTATTTT	CASSLGVSGRGPDTQYF
TRBV28	NA	TRBJ1-2	NA	TGTGCCAGCAGTCCCCCGGGTCGACCCTATGGCTACACCTTC	CASSPPGRPYGYTF
TRBV14	NA	TRBJ1-1	NA	TGTGCCAGCAGCCAAGACCCTCGGGGCGGTTCGGTTTTCTTT	CASSQDPRGGSVFF
TRBV14	TRBD1	TRBJ1-6	few	TGTGCCAGCAGCGTAGACAGGGAATATTCACCCCTCCACTTT	CASSVDREYSPLHF
TRBV19	NA	TRBJ1-1	NA	TGTGCCAGTAGCCGGGGACCGGGCACTGAAGCTTTCTTT	CASSRGPGTEAFF
TRBV18	NA	TRBJ1-6	NA	TGTGCCAGCTCAGGGGGACAAGGGAATTCACCCCTCCACTTT	CASSGGQGNSPLHF
TRBV30	NA	TRBJ2-7	NA	TGTGCCTGGAGTGCGGACACCCGTTACGGGTACGAGCAGTACTTC	CAWSADTRYGYEQYF
TRBV7-2	TRBD1	TRBJ1-6	NA	TGTGCCAGCAGCTCACGGGACAGCTCACCCCTCCACTTT	CASSSRDSSPLHF
TRBV5-1	NA	TRBJ2-2	NA	TGCGCCAGCAGCTTGGCCGAGCTGGGGGCCGGGGAGCTGTTTTTT	CASSLAELGAGELFF
TRBV21-1	NA	TRBJ1-2	NA	TGTGCCAGCAGCAAAGGCCTCAGAGGGGCTGATGGCTACACCTTC	CASSKGLRGADGYTF
TRBV29-1	NA	TRBJ2-7	NA	TGCAGCGTTGTAGGGATTGGCTCCTACGAGCAGTACTTC	CSVVGIGSYEQYF
TRBV4-3	NA	TRBJ1-6	NA	TGCGCCAGCAGCCAAAATGGGGGGCAACCCCTCCACTTT	CASSQNGGQPLHF
TRBV6-5	NA	TRBJ1-3	NA	TGTGCCAGCAAGCGGGCCGGAGGGTCTGGAAACACCATATATTTT	CASKRAGGSGNTIYF
TRBV18	NA	TRBJ2-1	NA	TGTGCCAGCTCACCAATTACTTCCTACAATGAGCAGTTCTTC	CASSPITSYNEQFF
TRBV13	TRBD2	TRBJ2-3	NA	TGTGCCAGCAGCTTAGGCCGTGTGGGGGGGAGTAGCACAGATACGCAGTATTTT	CASSLGRVGGSSTDTQYF
TRBV10-3	TRBD1	TRBJ2-7	NA	TGTGCCATCAGTGGAGGGGGCGCCTACGAGCAGTACTTC	CAISGGGAYEQYF
TRBV5-1	NA	TRBJ1-5	NA	TGCGCCAGCAGCCCCTTCGCGGGGGACCAGCCCCAGCATTTT	CASSPFAGDQPQHF
TRBV15	TRBD1	TRBJ2-7	NA	TGTGCCACCAGCCTAGATCCGGGACAGGGAATTTTTTACGGGCAGTACTTC	CATSLDPGQGIFYGQYF
TRBV4-3	NA	TRBJ2-3	once	TGCGCCAGCAGCCAAGATGTTACCGAGGTTCTGATCACAGATACGCAGTATTTT	CASSQDVTEVLITDTQYF
TRBV6-1	TRBD1	TRBJ1-2	NA	TGTGCCAGCAGCTTACAGGGGCCCTATGGCTACACCTTC	CASSLQGPYGYTF
TRBV7-6	TRBD1	TRBJ1-2	NA	TGTGCCAGCAGCCCTACGGGACAGAGCTATGGCTACACCTTC	CASSPTGQSYGYTF
TRBV18	NA	TRBJ1-1	NA	TGTGCCAGCTCACCTCAGAGGAACACTGAAGCTTTCTTT	CASSPQRNTEAFF
TRBV2	TRBD1	TRBJ2-5	NA	TGTGCCAGCATGAGGGACAGGGGGCGGGAGACCCAGTACTTC	CASMRDRGRETQYF
TRBV19	NA	TRBJ2-2	NA	TGTGCCAGTGAAACGGGACTGCAACTAGGGGGGGAGCTGTTTTTT	CASETGLQLGGELFF
TRBV19	NA	TRBJ1-6	NA	TGTGCCAGTAGTATAGGTTATTGGAATTCACCCCTCCACTTT	CASSIGYWNSPLHF
TRBV11-1	NA	TRBJ2-7	NA	TGTGCCAGCAGCTTAGCGCTAACAATCTCCTCCTACGAGCAGTACTTC	CASSLALTISSYEQYF
TRBV30	NA	TRBJ2-3	NA	TGTGCCTGGGGGTCCAGTTTACATCGTTTT	CAWGSSLHRF
TRBV5-6	TRBD1	TRBJ2-7	NA	TGTGCCAGCAGCTTCTGGGACAGATCCTACGAGCAGTACTTC	CASSFWDRSYEQYF
TRBV5-1	NA	TRBJ2-4	NA	TGCGCCAGCAGCTTAGGGCAGGGTGGCCTTCAGTACTTC	CASSLGQGGLQYF
TRBV4-3	NA	TRBJ2-3	NA	TGCGCCAGCAGCCAATGGGGGCTGGGCACAGATACGCAGTATTTT	CASSQWGLGTDTQYF
TRBV7-3	TRBD1	TRBJ1-6	few	TGTGCCAGCAGCGGACAGGGCGGCTCACCCCTCCACTTT	CASSGQGGSPLHF
TRBV18	NA	TRBJ2-5	NA	TGTGCCAGCTCACCACCGGGGCAAGAGACCCAGTACTTC	CASSPPGQETQYF
TRBV9	NA	TRBJ2-2	few	TGTGCCAGCAGCCCCCGGTCTAGCGAGACCGGGGAGCTGTTTTTT	CASSPRSSETGELFF